The TCR beta chain described here comes from a study of T-cell memory formation after mild COVID-19. The CDR3 is made up of 13 amino acids. V shed 4 bases and J shed 3 bases, with 10 bases lying between them. Germline V CDR1 and CDR2: SGHKS, YYEKEE (reference sequence). Using its own MiXCR run on the 5' RACE reads, TCRdb lists one record per CDR3 protein. The repertoire holds about 270,000 distinct CDR3 sequences, with roughly 18% as singletons. This clonotype was counted between two and nine times. The origin of this receptor is a man aged 18 to 30 who had mild COVID-19 (a few samples of this study predate the infection). Cell type and time point are not known. This chain connects TRBV5-5 to TRBJ2-5; no reliable D call. Input material: PBMCs or a T cell subset sorted from them (not recorded which). CDR3 amino acids: CASSRDLEETQYF. The CDR3 DNA sequence: TGTGCCAGCAGCAGAGACCTGGAAGAGACCCAGTACTTC.